This T cell receptor beta chain derives from a study of blood T cell repertoires in COVID-19. Looking at the study overall: T cells, B-cell-depleted T cells, or PBMCs supplied cDNA or gDNA.

Participants spanned ages about 18 to 95 years and resided in over 20 US areas. Cohorts were based on clinical histories the participants reported. Only in-frame clones appear in the TCRdb table, and some are missing; sequencing was by immunoSEQ multiplex PCR. Found here are some 230,000 clones, 85% to 90% of them singletons; the top ten hold under 4%. This TCR was sampled from a woman between 18 and 29 years old in a cohort exposed to, infected with or recovered from COVID-19 (not recorded which). The sequencing input was PBMCs or T cells enriched from blood (not recorded which).

The CDR3 loop is CASSLRPGTENTEAFF. Here the CDR3 DNA reads TGTGCCAGCAGCTTAAGGCCCGGGACAGAGAACACTGAAGCTTTCTTT. The genes are TRBV7-9 and TRBJ1-1; 7 bases line up with TRBD1. V lost 2 bases to trimming and J lost 1 base; unmatched junction nucleotides: 7. The CDR3 consists of 16 residues. Germline assignment: CDR1 SEHNR and CDR2 FQNEAQ (reference sequence).